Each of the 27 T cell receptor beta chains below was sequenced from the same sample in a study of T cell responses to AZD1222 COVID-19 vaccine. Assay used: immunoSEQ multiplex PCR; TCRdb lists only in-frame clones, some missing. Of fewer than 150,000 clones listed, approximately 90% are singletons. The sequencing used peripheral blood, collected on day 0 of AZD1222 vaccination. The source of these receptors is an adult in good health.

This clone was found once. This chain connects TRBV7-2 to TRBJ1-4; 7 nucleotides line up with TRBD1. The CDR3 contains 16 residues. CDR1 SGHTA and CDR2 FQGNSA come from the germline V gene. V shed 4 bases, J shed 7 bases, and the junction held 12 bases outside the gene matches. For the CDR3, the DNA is TGTGCCAGCAGCTCCGCCCCGCGACAGGGAAGTGAAAAACTGTTTTTT. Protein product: CASSSAPRQGSEKLFF.

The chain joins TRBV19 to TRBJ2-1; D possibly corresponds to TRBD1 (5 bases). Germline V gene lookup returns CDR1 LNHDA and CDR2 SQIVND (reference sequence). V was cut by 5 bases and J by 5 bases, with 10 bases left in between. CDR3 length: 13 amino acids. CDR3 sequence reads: CASSSGINNEQFF. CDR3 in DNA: TGTGCCAGTAGTTCAGGGATCAACAATGAGCAGTTCTTC.

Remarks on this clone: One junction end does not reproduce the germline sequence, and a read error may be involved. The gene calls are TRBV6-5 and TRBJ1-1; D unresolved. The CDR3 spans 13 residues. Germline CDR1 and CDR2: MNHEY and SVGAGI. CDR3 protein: CASSYSRSLRSAF. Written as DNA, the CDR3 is TGTGCCAGCAGTTACTCGCGCTCTCTCAGGTCCGCCTTT.

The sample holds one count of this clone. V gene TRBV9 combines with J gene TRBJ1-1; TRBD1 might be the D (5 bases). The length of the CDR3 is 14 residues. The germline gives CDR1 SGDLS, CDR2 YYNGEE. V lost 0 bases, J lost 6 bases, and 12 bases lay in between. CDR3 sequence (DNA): TGTGCCAGCAGCGTAGATCAGGGTTTGGCTGAAGCTTTCTTT. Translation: CASSVDQGLAEAFF.

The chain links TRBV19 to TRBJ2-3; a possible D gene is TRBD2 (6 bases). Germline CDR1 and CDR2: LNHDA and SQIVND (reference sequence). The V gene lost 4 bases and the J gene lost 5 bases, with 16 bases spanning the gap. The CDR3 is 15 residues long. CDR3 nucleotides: TGTGCCAGTAGTACCGTCAGACTAGGCGTAGATACGCAGTATTTT. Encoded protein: CASSTVRLGVDTQYF.

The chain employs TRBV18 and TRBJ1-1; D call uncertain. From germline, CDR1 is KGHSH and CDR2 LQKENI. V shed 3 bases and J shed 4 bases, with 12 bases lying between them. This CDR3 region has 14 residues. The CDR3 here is CASSPLKAATEAFF. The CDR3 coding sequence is TGTGCCAGCTCACCGCTAAAAGCCGCCACTGAAGCTTTCTTT. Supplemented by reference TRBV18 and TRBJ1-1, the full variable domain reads NAGVMQNPRHLVRRRGQEARLRCSPMKGHSHVYWYRQLPEEGLKFMVYLQKENIIDESGMPKERFSAEFPKEGPSILRIQQVVRGDSAAYFCASSPLKAATEAFFGQGTRLTVV.

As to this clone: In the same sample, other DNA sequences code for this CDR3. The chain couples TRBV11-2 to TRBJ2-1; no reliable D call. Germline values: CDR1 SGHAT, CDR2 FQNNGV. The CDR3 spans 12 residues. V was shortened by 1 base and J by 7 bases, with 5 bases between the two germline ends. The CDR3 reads CASSLGSNEQFF. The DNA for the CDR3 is TGTGCCAGCAGCTTAGGGTCGAATGAGCAGTTCTTC.

The CDR3 loop reads CATKGSAGTDTQYF. The CDR3 DNA sequence: TGTGCCACCAAGGGTAGTGCGGGCACAGATACGCAGTATTTT. The V call is TRBV19, the J call TRBJ2-3; D gene ambiguous. Per germline, CDR1 LNHDA and CDR2 SQIVND (reference sequence). With 10 bases removed from V and 1 base from J, the gap between germline ends came to 15 bases. This CDR3 contains 14 residues.

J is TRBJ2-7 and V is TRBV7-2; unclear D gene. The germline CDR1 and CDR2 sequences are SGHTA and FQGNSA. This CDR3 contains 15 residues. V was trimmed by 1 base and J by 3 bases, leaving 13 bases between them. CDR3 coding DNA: TGTGCCAGCAGCTTAGGGCAGGTGGGCCTCTACGAGCAGTACTTC. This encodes CASSLGQVGLYEQYF.

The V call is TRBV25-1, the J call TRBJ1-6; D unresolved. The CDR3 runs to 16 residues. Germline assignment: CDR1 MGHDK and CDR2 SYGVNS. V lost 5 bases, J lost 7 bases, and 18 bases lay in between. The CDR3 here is CASSPPTFPLNSPLHF. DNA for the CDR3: TGTGCCAGCAGTCCCCCAACGTTCCCCCTGAATTCACCCCTCCACTTT.

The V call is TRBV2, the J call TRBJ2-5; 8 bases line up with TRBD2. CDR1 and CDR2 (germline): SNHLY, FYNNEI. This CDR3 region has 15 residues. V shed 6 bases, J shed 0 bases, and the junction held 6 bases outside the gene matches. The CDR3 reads CASRGLGAYQETQYF. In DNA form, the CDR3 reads TGTGCCAGCAGGGGACTAGGGGCGTACCAAGAGACCCAGTACTTC.

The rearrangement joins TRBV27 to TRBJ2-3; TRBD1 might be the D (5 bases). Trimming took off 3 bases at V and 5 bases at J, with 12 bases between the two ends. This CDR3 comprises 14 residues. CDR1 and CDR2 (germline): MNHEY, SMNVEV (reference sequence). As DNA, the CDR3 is TGTGCCAGCAGTTTCCCGGGTGACAGAGATACGCAGTATTTT. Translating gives CASSFPGDRDTQYF.

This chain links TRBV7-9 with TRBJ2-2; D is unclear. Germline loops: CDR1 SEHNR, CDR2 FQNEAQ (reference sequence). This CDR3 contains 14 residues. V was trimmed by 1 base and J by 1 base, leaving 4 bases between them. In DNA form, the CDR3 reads TGTGCCAGCAGCTTAGGTCGGAACACCGGGGAGCTGTTTTTT. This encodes CASSLGRNTGELFF.

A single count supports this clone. Written as DNA, the CDR3 is TGTGCCAGCAGCCCTGGGGTACAGGGGAACATTCAGTACTTC. Translated: CASSPGVQGNIQYF. J is TRBJ2-4 and V is TRBV9; 7 bases map to TRBD1. The length of the CDR3 is 14 residues. The germline V gene has CDR1 SGDLS and CDR2 YYNGEE. V shed 4 bases and J 7 bases; nucleotides not matched to a gene: 8.

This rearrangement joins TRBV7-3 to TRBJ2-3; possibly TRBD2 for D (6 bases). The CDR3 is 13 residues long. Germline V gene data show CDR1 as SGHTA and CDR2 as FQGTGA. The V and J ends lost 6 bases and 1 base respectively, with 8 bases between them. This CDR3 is CASREGGTDTQYF. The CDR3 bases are TGTGCCAGCAGGGAGGGCGGCACAGATACGCAGTATTTT.

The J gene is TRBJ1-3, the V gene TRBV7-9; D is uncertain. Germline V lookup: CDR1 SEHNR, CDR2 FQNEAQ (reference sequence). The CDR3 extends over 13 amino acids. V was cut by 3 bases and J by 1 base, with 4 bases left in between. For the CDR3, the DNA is TGTGCCAGCAGCTTGACATCTGGAAACACCATATATTTT. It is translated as CASSLTSGNTIYF.

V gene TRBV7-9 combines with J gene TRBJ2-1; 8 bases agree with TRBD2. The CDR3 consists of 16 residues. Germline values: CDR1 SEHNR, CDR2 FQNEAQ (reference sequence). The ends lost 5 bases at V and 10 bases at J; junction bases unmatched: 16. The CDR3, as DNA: TGTGCCAGCAGCCCAATACTAGCGGCGATAAATGTCGAGCAGTTCTTC. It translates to CASSPILAAINVEQFF.

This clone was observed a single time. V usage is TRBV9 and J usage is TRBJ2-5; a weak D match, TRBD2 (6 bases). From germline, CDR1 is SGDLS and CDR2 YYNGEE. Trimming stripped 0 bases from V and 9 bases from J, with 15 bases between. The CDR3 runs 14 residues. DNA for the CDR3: TGTGCCAGCAGCGTAGGAACATCCCGGGAGCCCCAGTACTTC. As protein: CASSVGTSREPQYF.

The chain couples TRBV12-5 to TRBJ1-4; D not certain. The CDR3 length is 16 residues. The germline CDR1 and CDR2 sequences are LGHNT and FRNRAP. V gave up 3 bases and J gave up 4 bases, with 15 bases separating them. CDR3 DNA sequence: TGTGCTAGTGGTTTTATAGCCTGGGCCCTTAATGAAAAACTGTTTTTT. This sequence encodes CASGFIAWALNEKLFF.

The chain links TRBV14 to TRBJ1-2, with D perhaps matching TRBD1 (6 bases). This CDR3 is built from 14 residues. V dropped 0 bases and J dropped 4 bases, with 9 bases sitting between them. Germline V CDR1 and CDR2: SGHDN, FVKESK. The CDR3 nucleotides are TGTGCCAGCAGCCAAGATGTAGGGGGCTATGGCTACACCTTC. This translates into CASSQDVGGYGYTF. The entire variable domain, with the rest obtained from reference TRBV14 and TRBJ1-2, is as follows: EAGVTQFPSHSVIEKGQTVTLRCDPISGHDNLYWYRRVMGKEIKFLLHFVKESKQDESGMPNNRFLAERTGGTYSTLKVQPAELEDSGVYFCASSQDVGGYGYTFGSGTRLTVV.

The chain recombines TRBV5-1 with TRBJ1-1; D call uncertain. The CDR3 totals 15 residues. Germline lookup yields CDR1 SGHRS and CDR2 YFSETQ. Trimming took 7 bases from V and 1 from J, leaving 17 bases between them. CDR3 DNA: TGCGCCAGCTCCCGAACGGGAATTCAGAACACTGAAGCTTTCTTT. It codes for CASSRTGIQNTEAFF.

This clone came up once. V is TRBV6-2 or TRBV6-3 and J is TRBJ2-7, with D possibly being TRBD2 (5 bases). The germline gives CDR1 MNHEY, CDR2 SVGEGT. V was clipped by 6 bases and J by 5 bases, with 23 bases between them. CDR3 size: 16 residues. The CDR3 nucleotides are TGTGCCAGCAGCCTCCTCGAGGTAGCGAAGAGGAACGAGCAGTACTTC. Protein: CASSLLEVAKRNEQYF.

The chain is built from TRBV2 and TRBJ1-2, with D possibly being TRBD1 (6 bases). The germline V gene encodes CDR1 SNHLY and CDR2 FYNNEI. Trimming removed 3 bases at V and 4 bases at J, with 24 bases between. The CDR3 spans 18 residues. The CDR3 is CASSDHDNREEPVYGYTF. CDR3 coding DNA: TGTGCCAGCAGTGACCATGACAACAGGGAAGAGCCGGTCTATGGCTACACCTTC.

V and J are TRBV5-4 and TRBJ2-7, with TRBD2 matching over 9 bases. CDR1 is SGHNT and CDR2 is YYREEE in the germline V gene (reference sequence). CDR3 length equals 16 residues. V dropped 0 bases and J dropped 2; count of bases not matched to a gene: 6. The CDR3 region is CASSLALAGVAYEQYF. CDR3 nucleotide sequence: TGTGCCAGCAGCTTGGCATTAGCGGGAGTCGCCTACGAGCAGTACTTC.

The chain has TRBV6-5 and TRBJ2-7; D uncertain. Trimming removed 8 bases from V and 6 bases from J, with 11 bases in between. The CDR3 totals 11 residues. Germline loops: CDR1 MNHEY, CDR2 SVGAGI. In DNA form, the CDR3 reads TGTGCCAGCGGCTCCTCGGGCGAGCAGTACTTC. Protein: CASGSSGEQYF.

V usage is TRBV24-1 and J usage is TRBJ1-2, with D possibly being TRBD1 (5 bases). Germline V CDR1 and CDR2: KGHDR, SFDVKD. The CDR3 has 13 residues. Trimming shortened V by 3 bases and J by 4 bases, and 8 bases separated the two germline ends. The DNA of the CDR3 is TGTGCCACCAGTGATGGACAAGGCTATGGCTACACCTTC. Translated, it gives CATSDGQGYGYTF.

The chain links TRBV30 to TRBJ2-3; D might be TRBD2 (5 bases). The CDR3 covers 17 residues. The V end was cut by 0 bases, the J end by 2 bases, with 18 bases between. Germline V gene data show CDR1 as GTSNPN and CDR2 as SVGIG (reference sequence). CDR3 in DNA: TGTGCCTGGAGTGTAGAGGTGTCCATGAGGGACACAGATACGCAGTATTTT. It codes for CAWSVEVSMRDTDTQYF.